Below are 5 T cell receptor beta chains sequenced from a single sample in a study of spatial heterogeneity in lung cancer. TCRdb reprocessed the 5' RACE reads via MiXCR and lists one record per CDR3 protein. The sample gives about 16,000 distinct CDR3 sequences, approximately 6.5% of which show up once; about 18% is in the top ten. The time point was: sample taken at primary tumor resection. These receptors' targets are unknown. Findings and caveats of the study: It was found that expanded intratumoral alpha and beta TCR counts tracked tumor mutation counts.

Here the sequenced sample was lung tumor tissue, taken at surgery. The receptors here all came from a female donor with early-stage non-small cell lung cancer.

The sample holds a few counts of this clonotype. Found in a library prepared for alpha chains, this beta chain is an off-target read, and its abundance has little meaning. The J gene is TRBJ2-3, the V gene TRBV11-3; a weak D match, TRBD1 (5 bases). V lost 2 bases and J 3 bases, leaving 6 bases between the germline ends. Germline CDR1 is SGHNT and CDR2 is YENEEA. The CDR3 covers 13 residues. This CDR3 reads CASSLRQTDTQYF. The CDR3, as DNA: TGTGCCAGCAGCTTAAGACAGACAGATACGCAGTATTTT.

Many counts were recorded for this clonotype. Being off target in a library aimed at alpha chains, this beta chain has a size of little meaning. The J gene is TRBJ2-1, the V gene TRBV28; D unresolved. Deletions cut 4 bases from V and 7 bases from J, with 20 bases between. The germline CDR1 and CDR2 sequences are MDHEN and SYDVKM. CDR3 length equals 16 residues. This CDR3 is CASSSPGERYGNEQFF. CDR3 nucleotide sequence: TGTGCCAGCAGTTCGCCCGGCGAGAGGTACGGAAATGAGCAGTTCTTC.

About this clonotype itself: Since it is a stray read in a library aimed at alpha chains, this beta chain has a size that is not meaningful. The CDR3 nucleotides read TGTGCCAGTAGCCGCGGGTCAGTTCAGGGGGCGGGTGAGCAGTTCTTC. It yields the protein CASSRGSVQGAGEQFF. The chain recombines TRBV19 with TRBJ2-1, with 8 bases matching TRBD1. Trimming cost V 6 bases and J 9 bases; bases outside gene matches: 16. Germline V CDR1 and CDR2: LNHDA, SQIVND (reference sequence). The CDR3 totals 16 residues.

This clonotype was counted at least ten times. As an off-target read in a library built for alpha chains, this beta chain has a frequency of little significance. The chain uses TRBV18 and TRBJ1-1, with TRBD1 matching over 7 bases. In germline, CDR1 is KGHSH, CDR2 LQKENI. The trim removed 4 bases at V and 4 bases at J, leaving 9 bases unmatched. The CDR3 is 15 residues long. The DNA for the CDR3 is TGTGCCAGCTCACGTCCTACAGGGGCTGGCACTGAAGCTTTCTTT. Its translation: CASSRPTGAGTEAFF.

As regards this clonotype: This beta chain slipped into a library made for alpha chains as a stray read, so its size is not meaningful. The chain has TRBV12-3 or TRBV12-4 and TRBJ2-2, with D possibly TRBD1 on 6 matching bases. The CDR3 totals 18 residues. V lost 6 bases and J lost 3, with 23 bases in between. In nucleotides, the CDR3 is TGTGCCAGCAGCTATAGGGGCCCGACAGGCTCGTACACCGGGGAGCTGTTTTTT. Translating it yields CASSYRGPTGSYTGELFF.